This T cell receptor (beta chain) stems from a study of vaccination and CD4 T cells after COVID-19. Treatment given: approximately 11-day PBMC culture with coronavirus spike peptide pools or control peptides (ViraFEST assay). About this clonotype: The antigen is undetermined.

The Oncomine TCR Beta short-read assay sequenced DNA from cultured CD4+ T cells. Via MiXCR, TCRdb re-called the PCR reads, giving one row per CDR3 protein. This sample has approximately 11,000 distinct CDR3 sequences; about 44% occur once, and the top ten carry about 37%. CDR1 is SGHDT, CDR2 YYEEEE, per germline. The CDR3 consists of 14 residues. V was pared by 0 bases and J by 2 bases, with 9 bases between. This TCR was recovered from a human donor who had recovered from COVID-19. The material sequenced was CD4+ T cells from blood, cultured in vitro. This chain joins TRBV5-6 and TRBJ2-7; a weak D match, TRBD1 (5 bases). The CDR3 nucleotides read TGTGCCAGCAGCTTGGCTGCCAGGGCCTACGAGCAGTACTTC. Protein product: CASSLAARAYEQYF.